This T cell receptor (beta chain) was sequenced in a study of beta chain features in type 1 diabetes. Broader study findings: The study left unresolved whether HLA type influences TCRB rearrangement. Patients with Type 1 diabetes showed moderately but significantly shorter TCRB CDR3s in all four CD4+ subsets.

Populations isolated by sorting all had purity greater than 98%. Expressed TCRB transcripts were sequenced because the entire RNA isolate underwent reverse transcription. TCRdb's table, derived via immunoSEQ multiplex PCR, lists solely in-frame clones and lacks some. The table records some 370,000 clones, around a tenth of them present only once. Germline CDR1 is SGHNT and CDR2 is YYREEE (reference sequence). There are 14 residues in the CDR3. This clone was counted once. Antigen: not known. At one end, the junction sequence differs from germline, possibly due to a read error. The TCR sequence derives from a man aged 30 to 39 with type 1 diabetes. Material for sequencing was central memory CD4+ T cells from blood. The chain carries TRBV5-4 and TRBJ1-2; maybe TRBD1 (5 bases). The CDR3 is CTSSLVGAAYGYTF. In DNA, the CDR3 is TGTACCAGCAGTTTAGTAGGGGCCGCTTATGGCTACACCTTC.